The source of this T cell receptor (beta chain) is a study of blood T cell repertoires in COVID-19. Authors' methods: Estimated nucleated cell counts came from reference gene primer amplification. Generated by immunoSEQ multiplex PCR, the TCRdb table keeps only in-frame clones and is missing some. V and J calls and clone size are those listed in that table; D and trimming were worked out from the DNA. The sample consists of under 170,000 clones, over 65% of them appearing once. The germline CDR1 and CDR2 sequences are SGHRS and YFSETQ. With 4 bases clipped from V and 3 bases from J, the junction kept 10 bases outside the gene matches. This CDR3 is built from 15 residues.

The sample consisted of peripheral blood. This TCR came from a man in his 70s with acute or convalescent COVID-19. The rearrangement links TRBV5-1 to TRBJ2-7; 7 bases are a match to TRBD1. The CDR3 loop is CASSPRQGGDYEQYF. The CDR3 DNA reads as TGCGCCAGCAGCCCGAGACAGGGTGGGGACTACGAGCAGTACTTC.